Below are 22 T cell receptor beta chains sequenced from a single sample in a study of cytomegalovirus exposure and HLA in healthy donors. Method: immunoSEQ multiplex PCR; TCRdb's copy keeps in-frame clones and lacks some. The sample gives around 100,000 clones, about 95% of which show up once; around 0.85% is in the top ten. Material: PBMCs. These TCRs come from a woman under 30 in good health and CMV-seronegative.

The CDR3 sequence: CASSLEGALAGGPNTGELFF. The CDR3, as DNA: TGCGCCAGCAGCTTGGAAGGCGCCCTAGCGGGGGGGCCGAACACCGGGGAGCTGTTTTTT. The chain combines TRBV5-1 with TRBJ2-2; TRBD2 matches at 12 bases. V gave up 0 bases and J gave up 0 bases; unmatched junction bases: 9. The CDR3 runs 20 residues. Per germline, CDR1 SGHRS and CDR2 YFSETQ.

The chain joins TRBV4-2 to TRBJ1-6; TRBD1 matches at 7 bases. CDR1 and CDR2 (germline): LGHNA, YNFKEQ. CDR3 length: 16 residues. V lost 4 bases and J lost 4; bases outside the gene matches: 7. CDR3 protein: CASSLTTGQYNSPLHF. The CDR3 DNA sequence: TGTGCCAGCAGCCTAACCACGGGACAGTATAATTCACCCCTCCACTTT.

The rearrangement joins TRBV5-6 to TRBJ1-1; D call uncertain. The CDR3 loop spans 16 amino acids. Trimming removed 4 bases at V and 0 bases at J, with 16 bases between. Germline assignment: CDR1 SGHDT and CDR2 YYEEEE. The DNA for the CDR3 is TGTGCCAGCAGCCGGGGAGGTGGTGGGATGAACACTGAAGCTTTCTTT. This sequence encodes CASSRGGGGMNTEAFF. Using reference TRBV5-6 and TRBJ1-1 for the parts outside the CDR3, the full variable domain is DAGVTQSPTHLIKTRGQQVTLRCSPKSGHDTVSWYQQALGQGPQFIFQYYEEEERQRGNFPDRFSGHQFPNYSSELNVNALLLGDSALYLCASSRGGGGMNTEAFFGQGTRLTVV.

This sequence joins TRBV29-1 and TRBJ2-7; D may be TRBD2 (6 bases). Per germline, CDR1 SQVTM and CDR2 ANQGSEA. V lost 7 bases to trimming and J lost 0 bases, with 16 bases between them. This CDR3 has 14 residues. The CDR3 here is CSALFVEGSYEQYF. The CDR3 DNA sequence: TGCAGCGCCCTGTTTGTGGAGGGCTCCTACGAGCAGTACTTC.

The V gene is TRBV5-1, the J gene TRBJ1-4; possible D gene TRBD1, 5 bases. The V gene's germline CDR1 is SGHRS and CDR2 YFSETQ. V dropped 7 bases and J dropped 5 bases, with 12 bases sitting between them. CDR3 length: 13 amino acids. CDR3 in DNA: TGCGCCAGCCACGACAGACCCAATGAAAAACTGTTTTTT. It is translated as CASHDRPNEKLFF.

This chain joins TRBV6-5 and TRBJ2-7; D is undetermined. CDR3 length: 11 residues. Germline CDR1 reads MNHEY; CDR2 reads SVGAGI. The V and J ends lost 0 bases and 6 bases respectively, with 3 bases between them. This CDR3 is CASSYSLEQYF. For the CDR3, the DNA is TGTGCCAGCAGTTACTCCCTCGAGCAGTACTTC.

The rearrangement uses TRBV5-6 and TRBJ1-2; tentatively, D is TRBD1 (6 bases). The CDR3 is 15 residues long. The ends were cut back, 3 bases at V and 0 bases at J, with 12 bases in the middle. The germline V gene has CDR1 SGHDT and CDR2 YYEEEE. CDR3 DNA sequence: TGTGCCAGCAGCTCCATCAGGGGTTCTAACTATGGCTACACCTTC. Its protein is CASSSIRGSNYGYTF. Using reference TRBV5-6 and TRBJ1-2 for the parts outside the CDR3, the full variable domain is DAGVTQSPTHLIKTRGQQVTLRCSPKSGHDTVSWYQQALGQGPQFIFQYYEEEERQRGNFPDRFSGHQFPNYSSELNVNALLLGDSALYLCASSSIRGSNYGYTFGSGTRLTVV.

This clone occurred once. This chain joins TRBV18 and TRBJ2-7; 7 positions agree with TRBD2. The CDR3 is 15 residues long. Germline lookup yields CDR1 KGHSH and CDR2 LQKENI. V lost 0 bases and J lost 2; bases outside the gene matches: 4. CDR3 loop: CASSPPGGEAYEQYF. CDR3 sequence (DNA): TGTGCCAGCTCACCACCGGGGGGGGAAGCCTACGAGCAGTACTTC. Full variable domain (missing parts from reference TRBV18 and TRBJ2-7): NAGVMQNPRHLVRRRGQEARLRCSPMKGHSHVYWYRQLPEEGLKFMVYLQKENIIDESGMPKERFSAEFPKEGPSILRIQQVVRGDSAAYFCASSPPGGEAYEQYFGPGTRLTVT.

The gene calls are TRBV2 and TRBJ2-5; tentatively, D is TRBD1 (5 bases). Germline V lookup: CDR1 SNHLY, CDR2 FYNNEI. The ends were cut back, 7 bases at V and 9 bases at J, with 27 bases in the middle. This CDR3 has 16 amino acids. As DNA, the CDR3 is TGTGCCAGCATAGAGTATATCAGGGTATCACCGGCGGCCCAGTACTTC. This translates into CASIEYIRVSPAAQYF.

V gene TRBV5-6 combines with J gene TRBJ1-2, with a tentative D call TRBD1 (5 bases). In germline, CDR1 is SGHDT, CDR2 YYEEEE. With 3 bases removed from V and 5 bases from J, the gap between germline ends came to 11 bases. The CDR3 spans 13 residues. The CDR3 loop reads CASSSVGGYGYTF. The CDR3 DNA reads as TGTGCCAGCAGCTCCGTCGGGGGGTATGGCTACACCTTC.

The V gene is TRBV4-3, the J gene TRBJ1-6; 9 bases align to TRBD1. V was clipped by 3 bases and J by 10 bases; unmatched bases: 7. Per the germline V gene, CDR1 is LGHNA and CDR2 is YSLEER. CDR3 length equals 15 residues. The CDR3 region has the DNA TGCGCCAGCAGCCAGGGGGACAGGGACTACTCACCCCTCCACTTT. It encodes CASSQGDRDYSPLHF.

The chain combines TRBV6-1 with TRBJ2-7, with 7 positions matching TRBD2. CDR1 MNHNS and CDR2 SASEGT come from the germline V gene. The CDR3 loop spans 15 amino acids. Trimming at V came to 5 bases and at J to 3 bases, leaving 10 bases not matched to a gene. In nucleotides, the CDR3 is TGTGCCAGCAGTCCTGGGGGGGACCGCCTCTACGAGCAGTACTTC. This gives the protein CASSPGGDRLYEQYF.

The chain employs TRBV4-2 and TRBJ2-7, with TRBD1 matching 10 bases. The CDR3 consists of 14 residues. Germline assignment: CDR1 LGHNA and CDR2 YNFKEQ. With V trimmed by 2 bases and J by 4 bases, 2 bases remained unmatched. CDR3 protein: CASSQRDRGYEQYF. CDR3 DNA sequence: TGTGCCAGCAGCCAACGGGACAGGGGATACGAGCAGTACTTC.

The V gene is TRBV5-6, the J gene TRBJ2-7; 7 nucleotides line up with TRBD2. The V segment lost 1 base and the J segment 7 bases; nucleotides outside the gene matches: 8. The CDR3 sequence is 14 residues long. Germline CDR1 is SGHDT and CDR2 is YYEEEE. CDR3 sequence reads: CASSLWGGKREQYF. The CDR3 coding sequence is TGTGCCAGCAGCTTGTGGGGGGGGAAGAGGGAGCAGTACTTC.

The chain couples TRBV9 to TRBJ1-2, with TRBD1 identical over 8 bases. The CDR3 length is 15 residues. CDR1 and CDR2 (germline): SGDLS, YYNGEE. Unmatched junction bases numbered 10, after V lost 4 bases and J lost 5 bases. CDR3 in amino acids: CASSSRTGLGYGYTF. CDR3 sequence (DNA): TGTGCCAGCAGCTCCCGGACAGGGCTTGGGTATGGCTACACCTTC.

The V and J genes are TRBV9 and TRBJ1-1, with D possibly TRBD1 on 5 matching bases. The germline CDR1 and CDR2 sequences are SGDLS and YYNGEE. This CDR3 has 13 amino acids. V dropped 3 bases and J dropped 1 base, with 7 bases sitting between them. In nucleotides, the CDR3 is TGTGCCAGCAGCGCACAGGAGAACACTGAAGCTTTCTTT. This encodes CASSAQENTEAFF.

This chain links TRBV6-1 with TRBJ2-5; D is perhaps TRBD1 (5 bases). The CDR3 is 13 residues long. V lost 0 bases and J 7 bases, leaving 9 bases between the germline ends. The germline CDR1 and CDR2 sequences are MNHNS and SASEGT. The CDR3 nucleotides read TGTGCCAGCAGTGAAGCGGGGCAGATGACCCAGTACTTC. This sequence encodes CASSEAGQMTQYF.

This chain joins TRBV18 and TRBJ1-4; a possible D gene is TRBD1 (6 bases). Germline-derived CDR1 and CDR2 are KGHSH and LQKENI. V lost 6 bases and J 4 bases, leaving 9 bases between the germline ends. This CDR3 spans 13 amino acids. The CDR3 region is CASSDRYNEKLFF. DNA for the CDR3: TGTGCCAGCTCTGACAGGTATAATGAAAAACTGTTTTTT.

This clone was recorded only once. The V and J genes are TRBV6-1 and TRBJ2-7, with 7 bases fitting TRBD1. The V gene's germline CDR1 is MNHNS and CDR2 SASEGT. This CDR3 has 12 amino acids. The V gene end was trimmed by 6 bases and the J gene end by 9 bases; junction bases not matched to a gene: 8. The CDR3 here is CASSLKGAWQYF. The CDR3 DNA follows: TGTGCCAGCAGCTTGAAGGGGGCTTGGCAGTACTTC.

This clone has a single count. The chain couples TRBV29-1 to TRBJ2-7, with 8 bases aligning to TRBD1. V shed 6 bases, J shed 3 bases, and the junction held 7 bases outside the gene matches. In germline, CDR1 is SQVTM, CDR2 ANQGSEA. The CDR3 is 13 amino acids. The CDR3 loop reads CSVEDRDLYEQYF. The CDR3 bases are TGCAGCGTGGAGGACAGGGATCTCTACGAGCAGTACTTC.

This chain links TRBV6-6 with TRBJ1-1; D is ambiguous. The CDR3 contains 14 residues. Trimming took 11 bases from V and 1 from J, leaving 17 bases between them. The V gene's germline CDR1 is MNHNY and CDR2 SVGAGI (reference sequence). The CDR3 DNA sequence: TGTGCCCACAGCATCATGAGAGCGAACACTGAAGCTTTCTTT. It yields the protein CAHSIMRANTEAFF.

The V and J genes are TRBV5-4 and TRBJ2-2, with 8 bases lining up with TRBD1. After removal of 0 bases from V and 5 bases from J, the junction contained 3 bases not matched to a gene. Germline values: CDR1 SGHNT, CDR2 YYREEE (reference sequence). The CDR3 totals 15 residues. CDR3 sequence reads: CASSLEQGETGELFF. The DNA for the CDR3 is TGTGCCAGCAGCTTGGAACAGGGGGAGACCGGGGAGCTGTTTTTT.